The 18 T cell receptor beta chains in this list originate from one sample, sequenced in a study of T cell responses to AZD1222 COVID-19 vaccine. The data were produced by immunoSEQ multiplex PCR, yet TCRdb's version contains in-frame clones alone and is incomplete. The sample has around 130,000 clones; more than 85% are singletons. Source: peripheral blood, taken on day 0 of AZD1222 vaccination. These receptors were obtained from an adult in good health.

Only one count was recorded for this clone. The chain is built from TRBV19 and TRBJ2-1; tentative D call: TRBD1 (6 bases). The CDR3 sequence is 14 residues long. Germline CDR1 LNHDA, CDR2 SQIVND (reference sequence). Trimming shortened V by 3 bases and J by 1 base, and 7 bases separated the two germline ends. The CDR3 reads CASSMGASYNEQFF. The CDR3 DNA follows: TGTGCCAGTAGTATGGGGGCTTCCTACAATGAGCAGTTCTTC.

The rearrangement links TRBV5-6 to TRBJ2-2; D may be TRBD1 or TRBD2 (5 bases each). The germline V and J ends were trimmed by 5 bases and 0 bases, with 14 bases remaining between them. Germline-derived CDR1 and CDR2 are SGHDT and YYEEEE. The CDR3 consists of 16 residues. For the CDR3, the DNA is TGTGCCAGCAGTTCCGGGACCGAAGCGAACACCGGGGAGCTGTTTTTT. Protein sequence: CASSSGTEANTGELFF.

This clone was picked up one time. This chain joins TRBV27 and TRBJ2-1, with 11 bases aligning to TRBD2. V lost 5 bases and J lost 5; bases outside the gene matches: 2. This CDR3 spans 14 amino acids. Germline CDR1 reads MNHEY; CDR2 reads SMNVEV (reference sequence). DNA for the CDR3: TGTGCCAGCAGTAAGGGACTAGCGGACAATGAGCAGTTCTTC. This gives the protein CASSKGLADNEQFF.

This sequence joins TRBV5-4 and TRBJ2-1; 8 bases fit TRBD2. Trimming took 2 bases from V and 5 from J; bases not matched to a gene: 6. Germline V lookup: CDR1 SGHNT, CDR2 YYREEE (reference sequence). The CDR3 runs to 15 residues. CDR3 in amino acids: CASSFRRLANNEQFF. In nucleotides, the CDR3 is TGTGCCAGCAGCTTCCGGCGACTAGCGAACAATGAGCAGTTCTTC.

This clone appeared a few times. This chain links TRBV7-9 with TRBJ2-7; 7 nucleotides agree with TRBD1. The trim removed 5 bases at V and 2 bases at J, leaving 3 bases unmatched. CDR3 size: 13 residues. In germline, CDR1 is SEHNR, CDR2 FQNEAQ (reference sequence). CDR3 sequence: CASSRGQTYEQYF. For the CDR3, the DNA is TGTGCCAGCAGCCGGGGACAGACCTACGAGCAGTACTTC.

J is TRBJ1-2 and V is TRBV30; TRBD1 is a possible D gene (5 bases). Germline CDR1 and CDR2: GTSNPN and SVGIG (reference sequence). CDR3 length equals 11 residues. Deletions cut 0 bases from V and 8 bases from J, with 7 bases between. CDR3 amino acids: CAWSVGDGYTF. The CDR3 region has the DNA TGTGCCTGGAGTGTGGGGGACGGCTACACCTTC.

This clone has a single count. The chain employs TRBV29-1 and TRBJ2-1; D unresolved. Germline CDR1 reads SQVTM; CDR2 reads ANQGSEA. Trimming took off 6 bases at V and 0 bases at J, with 6 bases between the two ends. The CDR3 consists of 12 residues. The chain's CDR3 is CSVEDSYNEQFF. DNA for the CDR3: TGCAGCGTCGAGGACTCCTACAATGAGCAGTTCTTC.

V and J are TRBV19 and TRBJ2-7, with D possibly TRBD2 on 5 matching bases. The germline V gene encodes CDR1 LNHDA and CDR2 SQIVND (reference sequence). The CDR3 sequence is 15 residues long. The V gene lost 4 bases and the J gene lost 5 bases, with 18 bases spanning the gap. The DNA of the CDR3 is TGTGCCAGTAGTACCAGGACTCCCCCCATTGACGAGCAGTACTTC. As protein: CASSTRTPPIDEQYF.

The rearrangement links TRBV19 to TRBJ1-1; a weak D match, TRBD1 (5 bases). Germline lookup yields CDR1 LNHDA and CDR2 SQIVND (reference sequence). The V end was cut by 6 bases, the J end by 5 bases, with 16 bases between. The CDR3 length is 14 residues. The CDR3 DNA follows: TGTGCCAGTAGGCTCCGGGGGATTGGGACTGAAGCTTTCTTT. It codes for CASRLRGIGTEAFF.

This clone has more than one count but fewer than ten. The gene calls are TRBV6-2 or TRBV6-3 and TRBJ1-1; no clear D gene. CDR3 size: 12 residues. CDR1 and CDR2 from the germline V gene are MNHEY and SVGEGT. V lost 2 bases, J lost 11 bases, and 12 bases lay in between. Here the CDR3 reads CASSYPAETAFF. In DNA, the CDR3 is TGTGCCAGCAGTTACCCTGCCGAGACCGCTTTCTTT.

The chain couples TRBV2 to TRBJ1-5; maybe TRBD1 (5 bases). Germline CDR1 and CDR2: SNHLY and FYNNEI. There are 19 residues in the CDR3. V lost 6 bases to trimming and J lost 1 base, with 25 bases between them. CDR3 DNA: TGTGCCAGCAGGGAATCTCCCCGGGACCCCGGGATGAGCAATCAGCCCCAGCATTTT. Translated, it gives CASRESPRDPGMSNQPQHF.

The genes are TRBV3-1 (or the pseudogene TRBV3-2) and TRBJ2-3; unclear D gene. The germline gives CDR1 LGHDT, CDR2 YNNKEL (reference sequence). This CDR3 has 20 residues. Trimming cost V 4 bases and J 2 bases, with 28 bases left between them. The CDR3 bases are TGTGCCAGCAGCCCCGCAGACGGCCCAGGACCAGGCCCCGACACAGATACGCAGTATTTT. Encoded protein: CASSPADGPGPGPDTDTQYF.

This rearrangement joins TRBV9 to TRBJ1-3, with D hard to call. Germline-derived CDR1 and CDR2 are SGDLS and YYNGEE. The V and J ends lost 0 bases and 4 bases respectively, with 5 bases between them. The CDR3 contains 13 residues. CDR3 DNA sequence: TGTGCCAGCAGCGTAGATTCCGGAAACACCATATATTTT. Encoded protein: CASSVDSGNTIYF. The full variable domain, its missing parts supplied by reference TRBV9 and TRBJ1-3, is DSGVTQTPKHLITATGQRVTLRCSPRSGDLSVYWYQQSLDQGLQFLIQYYNGEERAKGNILERFSAQQFPDLHSELNLSSLELGDSALYFCASSVDSGNTIYFGEGSWLTVV.

This clone was seen only once. This chain connects TRBV5-1 to TRBJ1-2; 9 bases map to TRBD1. J gave up 8 bases and V 6 bases, and 14 bases lay outside the gene matches. The CDR3 covers 15 residues. The germline V gene encodes CDR1 SGHRS and CDR2 YFSETQ. Written as DNA, the CDR3 is TGCGCCAGCACTCCAGAGGGACAGGGCAACCCCGGCTACACCTTC. It codes for CASTPEGQGNPGYTF.

The CDR3 is CAISESRGSNQPQHF. The CDR3 region has the DNA TGTGCCATCAGTGAGTCGCGAGGGAGCAATCAGCCCCAGCATTTT. The chain recombines TRBV10-3 with TRBJ1-5; D is unclear. CDR1 ENHRY and CDR2 SYGVKD come from the germline V gene. The CDR3 has 15 amino acids. V lost 0 bases, J lost 1 base, and 7 bases lay in between.

In DNA, the CDR3 is TGTGCCAGCAGCGGGGACCCGACAGGGGGGAACTCACCCCTCCACTTT. This translates into CASSGDPTGGNSPLHF. The chain links TRBV9 to TRBJ1-6; 9 bases are a match to TRBD1. The junction had 11 bases not matched to a gene; V was cut back by 3 bases and J by 10 bases. CDR3 length equals 16 residues. Germline V gene data show CDR1 as SGDLS and CDR2 as YYNGEE.

The chain has TRBV18 and TRBJ2-7; TRBD2 matches 10 bases. With 3 bases clipped from V and 2 bases from J, the junction kept 7 bases outside the gene matches. The CDR3 loop spans 16 amino acids. The V gene's germline CDR1 is KGHSH and CDR2 LQKENI. As DNA, the CDR3 is TGTGCCAGCTCACCTGCTAGCGGGAGTGGGACCTACGAGCAGTACTTC. This sequence encodes CASSPASGSGTYEQYF. The whole variable domain, filled in from reference TRBV18 and TRBJ2-7, reads NAGVMQNPRHLVRRRGQEARLRCSPMKGHSHVYWYRQLPEEGLKFMVYLQKENIIDESGMPKERFSAEFPKEGPSILRIQQVVRGDSAAYFCASSPASGSGTYEQYFGPGTRLTVT.

V gene TRBV10-2 combines with J gene TRBJ1-1; D may be TRBD1 (5 bases). Trimming took off 6 bases at V and 3 bases at J, with 14 bases between the two ends. This CDR3 is 14 amino acids long. CDR1 is WSHSY and CDR2 is SAAADI in the germline V gene. CDR3 in amino acids: CASRHNQGYTEAFF. The CDR3 DNA sequence: TGCGCCAGCAGACATAACCAGGGATACACTGAAGCTTTCTTT.